This is a list of T cell receptor beta chains from one sample in a study of technical replicates of blood from several donors. Repertoires were generated with immunoSEQ multiplex PCR, while TCRdb's copy carries only in-frame clones and drops some. The sample records 77,000 or so clones, just under 95% being singletons. Sequenced input: T cells isolated from PBMCs. The receptors come from a human donor in good health. CDR3s include the opening cysteine and the closing phenylalanine or tryptophan. Fields, in order: clone size, J gene, V gene, D gene, CDR3 DNA, CDR3 protein. D genes are given only for firm matches. Clone size appears in some rows only: once, few, many, or a class for an expanded clone.

-,TRBJ2-7,TRBV6-5,-,TGTGCCAGTCAGGGTTATAGCGAGCAGTACTTC,CASQGYSEQYF
once,TRBJ1-1,TRBV4-2,-,TGTGCCAGCAGCCGAAAAACACAGATGAACACTGAAGCTTTCTTT,CASSRKTQMNTEAFF
-,TRBJ2-2,TRBV28,TRBD1,TGTGCCATCAGGACAGGTGCGAACACCGGGGAGCTGTTTTTT,CAIRTGANTGELFF
-,TRBJ1-5,TRBV6-4,-,TGTGCCAGACAGGGTTCTCAGCCCCAGCATTTT,CARQGSQPQHF
-,TRBJ2-1,TRBV7-9,-,TGTGCCAGCAGCCTTATAGCTGGAGAGCAGTTCTTC,CASSLIAGEQFF
-,TRBJ2-1,TRBV30,TRBD2,TGTGCCTGGGGGACTAGCGGGAGTTGGAATGAGCAGTTCTTC,CAWGTSGSWNEQFF
-,TRBJ2-2,TRBV18,-,TGTGCCAGCTCACCCCTGAACACCGGGGAGCTGTTTTTT,CASSPLNTGELFF
-,TRBJ2-5,TRBV7-9,-,TGTGCCATCCTAATAGGAGAAAAAGAGACCCAGTACTTC,CAILIGEKETQYF
-,TRBJ2-1,TRBV6-5,TRBD2,TGTGCCAGTAAAGCGGGAGACAATGAGCAGTTCTTC,CASKAGDNEQFF
-,TRBJ2-1,TRBV4-2,-,TGTGCCAGCAGCCAAGTGGTGGGGAGCAACAATGAGCAGTTCTTC,CASSQVVGSNNEQFF
-,TRBJ2-7,TRBV29-1,-,TGCAGCGTTGAAAAGTCGGTGGTACAGGGAGGGCTTTACGAGCAGTACTTC,CSVEKSVVQGGLYEQYF
-,TRBJ2-7,TRBV11-3,-,TGTGCCAGCAGCTTAGTTGGACTACAATACGAGCAGTACTTC,CASSLVGLQYEQYF
-,TRBJ2-3,TRBV9,TRBD2,TGTGCCAGCACCCCATACGGAGAGCGGGAGTTGACAGATACGCAGTATTTT,CASTPYGERELTDTQYF
-,TRBJ2-2,TRBV7-2,-,TGTGCCAGCAGCTTCCGGGGGAGCGGGGAGCTGTTTTTT,CASSFRGSGELFF
-,TRBJ2-7,TRBV18,-,TGTGCCAGCTCACCTGTCCCGACTCTCGAGCAGTACTTC,CASSPVPTLEQYF
-,TRBJ1-3,TRBV19,TRBD1,TGTGCCAGTAGTGGAACAGGGGGCTCTGGAAACACCATATATTTT,CASSGTGGSGNTIYF
-,TRBJ2-1,TRBV4-3,-,TGCGCCAGCAGCCAAGATAGGCTAGGTCTATTTTTCAATGAGCAGTTCTTC,CASSQDRLGLFFNEQFF
-,TRBJ2-1,TRBV29-1,-,TGCAGCGTTGAAGAACTAGGCTACAATGAGCAGTTCTTC,CSVEELGYNEQFF
-,TRBJ2-5,TRBV4-1,TRBD2,TGCGCCAGCAGCCAACAGAGCGGGAGGGCCCCCCAGTACTTC,CASSQQSGRAPQYF
-,TRBJ2-7,TRBV5-6,TRBD1,TGTGCCAGCAGTTCACGTAGGGGGCTCTTATACGAGCAGTACTTC,CASSSRRGLLYEQYF
-,TRBJ2-3,TRBV2,-,TGTGCCAGCCAAGACACCTTTCGCACAGATACGCAGTATTTT,CASQDTFRTDTQYF
-,TRBJ2-1,TRBV5-4,TRBD1,TGTGCCAGCAGCCTCCCTACGGGACAGGGTTACAATGAGCAGTTCTTC,CASSLPTGQGYNEQFF
-,TRBJ1-1,TRBV6-1,-,TGTGCCAGCAGTTTAGAGTTCATGAACACTGAAGCTTTCTTT,CASSLEFMNTEAFF
-,TRBJ2-1,TRBV6-5,-,TGTGCCAGCAGTTATAAGAGGTACGGAAACAATGAGCAGTTCTTC,CASSYKRYGNNEQFF
-,TRBJ1-2,TRBV21-1,-,TGTGCCATCTCCTATGGCTACACCTTC,CAISYGYTF
-,TRBJ1-1,TRBV7-9,-,TGTGCCAGCAGCCTCGGACACATTGAAGCTTTCTTT,CASSLGHIEAFF